What follows describes a single T cell receptor (beta chain). The data were obtained in a study of T cells in narcolepsy. Assay used: immunoSEQ multiplex PCR; TCRdb lists only in-frame clones, some missing. In the table there are approximately 17,000 clones, 72% of which are singletons. The TCR comes from a human donor with narcolepsy. Specimen: CD45RA- memory CD8+ T cells from PBMCs.

CDR3 sequence (DNA): TGTGCCAGCAGCACAACAACGACCGGGGAGCTGTTTTTT. It translates to CASSTTTTGELFF. This chain joins TRBV7-9 and TRBJ2-2; no definite D call. The CDR3 loop spans 13 amino acids. CDR1 and CDR2 (germline): SEHNR, FQNEAQ (reference sequence). Trimming shortened V by 5 bases and J by 5 bases, and 9 bases separated the two germline ends.